The 30 T cell receptor beta chains listed next were all sequenced from one sample in a study of blood T cells in healthy people across ages (dated by TCRdb to 2014 to 2015). Receptors were amplified or captured by 5' RACE. The instrument was an Illumina HiSeq 2500. A second PCR of about 6 to 12 cycles was run with a J-beta primer mix and a sample-barcoded 5' primer. In-frame beta chains were kept once TCRdb had trimmed the public reads at Q25 with fastp and called clones with MiXCR. CDR3 protein sequences are deduplicated, and each keeps its most common genes and DNA. Recorded for this sample are hundreds of thousands of distinct CDR3 sequences; approximately 21% of them occurred a single time. The ten biggest clones cover approximately 3.6% of the sample. Input material: blood. The receptors shown here come from a man between 65 and 85 years old in good health.

The chain recombines TRBV13 with TRBJ1-2; D remains unclear. In germline, CDR1 is PRHDT, CDR2 FYEKMQ (reference sequence). The V and J ends lost 4 bases and 6 bases respectively, with 15 bases between them. This CDR3 is built from 14 residues. The CDR3 loop is CASSSIMGGNGYTF. For the CDR3, the DNA is TGTGCCAGCAGCTCCATTATGGGAGGAAATGGCTACACCTTC. The complete variable domain, with remaining parts taken from reference TRBV13 and TRBJ1-2, reads AAGVIQSPRHLIKEKRETATLKCYPIPRHDTVYWYQQGPGQDPQFLISFYEKMQSDKGSIPDRFSAQQFSDYHSELNMSSLELGDSALYFCASSSIMGGNGYTFGSGTRLTVV.

The sample holds a few counts of this clonotype. V usage is TRBV3-1 and J usage is TRBJ1-6, with D possibly TRBD1 on 6 matching bases. Trimming pared 5 bases from V and 8 bases from J, leaving 13 bases between. Germline V gene sequence: CDR1 LGHDT, CDR2 YNNKEL (reference sequence). The CDR3 is 14 residues long. The CDR3 is CASSIQGGDSPLHF. CDR3 sequence (DNA): TGTGCCAGCAGCATACAGGGAGGGGATTCACCCCTCCACTTT. Based on the CDR3 plus reference TRBV3-1 and TRBJ1-6, the full variable domain is DTAVSQTPKYLVTQMGNDKSIKCEQNLGHDTMYWYKQDSKKFLKIMFSYNNKELIINETVPNRFSPKSPDKAHLNLHINSLELGDSAVYFCASSIQGGDSPLHFGNGTRLTVT.

This clonotype was seen only a few times. The chain couples TRBV7-2 to TRBJ2-7, with 8 bases matching TRBD1. Germline CDR1 reads SGHTA; CDR2 reads FQGNSA. There are 15 residues in the CDR3. V gave up 5 bases and J gave up 3 bases; unmatched junction bases: 9. Written as DNA, the CDR3 is TGTGCCAGCAGCCCGGGGACAGGCGGGTACTACGAGCAGTACTTC. It yields the protein CASSPGTGGYYEQYF.

Ten or more counts support this clonotype. The gene calls are TRBV2 and TRBJ2-1; a possible D gene is TRBD1 (6 bases). The CDR3 spans 15 residues. The germline V and J ends were trimmed by 5 bases and 6 bases, with 17 bases remaining between them. CDR1 and CDR2 (germline): SNHLY, FYNNEI. This chain's CDR3 is CASSLDRIVSNEQFF. In DNA, the CDR3 is TGTGCCAGCAGTCTTGACAGGATAGTCAGCAATGAGCAGTTCTTC.

The V and J genes are TRBV20-1 and TRBJ1-5; D uncertain. Between the trimmed V and J ends, which lost 3 bases and 0 bases, there was a span of 12 bases. CDR1 is DFQATT, CDR2 SNEGSKA, per germline (reference sequence). The CDR3 is made up of 15 amino acids. The CDR3 is CSARRVGNSNQPQHF. In DNA, the CDR3 is TGCAGTGCTAGGAGAGTTGGGAATAGCAATCAGCCCCAGCATTTT.

This clonotype was detected a few times. The rearrangement links TRBV20-1 to TRBJ1-1; TRBD1 agrees at 8 bases. The length of the CDR3 is 16 residues. The V segment lost 6 bases and the J segment 0 bases; nucleotides outside the gene matches: 12. The germline CDR1 and CDR2 sequences are DFQATT and SNEGSKA (reference sequence). CDR3 DNA sequence: TGCAGTGCGGACAGGGACGCCGCCGGCATGAACACTGAAGCTTTCTTT. It specifies CSADRDAAGMNTEAFF.

This clonotype has just a few counts. This chain links TRBV7-9 with TRBJ1-6, with D tentatively TRBD1 (6 bases). The length of the CDR3 is 15 residues. The germline V gene has CDR1 SEHNR and CDR2 FQNEAQ (reference sequence). With 7 bases removed from V and 7 bases from J, the gap between germline ends came to 17 bases. The CDR3 spells CASTPRTDGNSPLHF. The CDR3 DNA follows: TGTGCCAGCACCCCGAGGACAGATGGAAATTCACCCCTCCACTTT.

The table lists this clonotype with a few counts. A much larger clone is a single base away; this may be a read error. V is TRBV7-9 and J is TRBJ2-5; perhaps TRBD2 as D (6 bases). The CDR3 extends over 14 amino acids. Germline-derived CDR1 and CDR2 are SEHNR and FQNEAQ (reference sequence). In DNA form, the CDR3 reads TGTGCCAGCAGCCCGCGGGACTCTCAAGAGACCCGGTACTTC. Protein: CASSPRDSQETRYF.

This clonotype has only a few counts. The chain has TRBV7-2 and TRBJ2-1; no firm D call. CDR1 and CDR2 (germline): SGHTA, FQGNSA. CDR3 length: 15 amino acids. The V end lost 2 bases, the J end lost 5 bases, and 13 bases lay between the germline ends. The CDR3 DNA reads as TGTGCCAGCAGCTTATTTGGCATTGGGAACAATGAGCAGTTCTTC. Protein product: CASSLFGIGNNEQFF.

The genes are TRBV6-2 or TRBV6-3 and TRBJ2-1; 10 bases are a match to TRBD1. The germline CDR1 and CDR2 sequences are MNHEY and SVGEGT. This CDR3 is built from 19 residues. The J segment lost 4 bases and the V segment lost 0 bases, leaving 12 bases of the junction unmatched. As DNA, the CDR3 is TGTGCCAGCAGTTACTCGAGAGTGTTCGGGGGACAGGGGTACAATGAGCAGTTCTTC. Its translation: CASSYSRVFGGQGYNEQFF.

This clonotype was picked up a small number of times. The chain combines TRBV27 with TRBJ2-5, with TRBD2 matching 7 bases. The better agreement between TRBJ2-1 and the DNA end casts doubt on the J call. Germline V lookup: CDR1 MNHEY, CDR2 SMNVEV (reference sequence). This CDR3 region has 16 residues. CDR3 sequence (DNA): TGTGCCAGCAGTTTTCTAGCGGTCCCCTCCTACAATGAGCAGTTCTTC. This sequence encodes CASSFLAVPSYNEQFF.

This clonotype was seen many times. The chain recombines TRBV28 with TRBJ2-1; 7 positions match TRBD2. The germline V gene has CDR1 MDHEN and CDR2 SYDVKM. J lost 5 bases, V lost 7 bases, and 8 bases had no gene match. This CDR3 is 14 amino acids long. The CDR3 bases are TGTGCCAGCATGAGGGCTAGCGGCCACAATGAGCAGTTCTTC. It is translated as CASMRASGHNEQFF.

A few counts support this clonotype. The chain combines TRBV20-1 with TRBJ1-4; 9 nucleotides line up with TRBD1. The CDR3 consists of 15 residues. The J segment lost 5 bases and the V segment lost 4 bases, leaving 8 bases of the junction unmatched. The germline CDR1 and CDR2 sequences are DFQATT and SNEGSKA (reference sequence). DNA for the CDR3: TGCAGTGCTAAGAGTGGGACAGGGCCGAATGAAAAACTGTTTTTT. Amino acid sequence: CSAKSGTGPNEKLFF.

This clonotype was counted between two and nine times. The chain has TRBV5-4 and TRBJ1-1, with a weak D call TRBD1 (6 bases). Deletions cut 3 bases from V and 4 bases from J, with 10 bases between. Germline loops: CDR1 SGHNT, CDR2 YYREEE (reference sequence). The CDR3 loop spans 13 amino acids. The CDR3 sequence: CASSSTGTTEAFF. The CDR3 DNA is TGTGCCAGCAGCTCTACAGGGACCACTGAAGCTTTCTTT.

This clonotype was found a few times. The chain links TRBV6-2 or TRBV6-3 to TRBJ2-3, with D maybe TRBD1 (6 bases). The V gene's germline CDR1 is MNHEY and CDR2 SVGEGT. V gave up 4 bases and J gave up 5 bases, with 19 bases separating them. CDR3 size: 16 residues. The CDR3 loop reads CASSSTGTRPQDTQYF. The CDR3 bases are TGTGCCAGCAGTTCGACCGGGACAAGGCCCCAAGATACGCAGTATTTT.

This clonotype was picked up many times. The chain recombines TRBV27 with TRBJ2-5; 14 bases are shared with TRBD2. J lost 3 bases, V lost 6 bases, and 3 bases had no gene match. The germline V gene encodes CDR1 MNHEY and CDR2 SMNVEV (reference sequence). The length of the CDR3 is 15 residues. CDR3 region: CASSQGLAGEETQYF. For the CDR3, the DNA is TGTGCCAGCAGCCAGGGACTAGCGGGAGAAGAGACCCAGTACTTC.

This clonotype was found a few times. V usage is TRBV6-5 and J usage is TRBJ2-5; 7 nucleotides agree with TRBD1. Matching the DNA end better, TRBJ2-7 makes the J call doubtful. The CDR3 runs to 15 residues. Germline assignment: CDR1 MNHEY and CDR2 SVGAGI. CDR3 residues: CASRGDSTDYYEQYF. The CDR3 coding sequence is TGTGCCAGCAGAGGGGACAGCACTGACTACTACGAGCAGTACTTC.

This clonotype was seen only a few times. The chain recombines TRBV20-1 with TRBJ2-3; TRBD2 might be the D (6 bases). The CDR3 has 14 amino acids. Germline CDR1 reads DFQATT; CDR2 reads SNEGSKA (reference sequence). Trimming pared 7 bases from V and 4 bases from J, leaving 18 bases between. The chain's CDR3 is CSVTKGLGSDTQYF. CDR3 in DNA: TGCAGTGTTACTAAGGGACTGGGCTCAGATACGCAGTATTTT.

This clonotype was counted between two and nine times. The chain uses TRBV10-3 and TRBJ2-5; possibly TRBD1 for D (5 bases). The DNA end favors TRBJ2-7, so the J call may be wrong. The CDR3 totals 14 residues. CDR1 is ENHRY, CDR2 SYGVKD, per germline. The CDR3 reads CASKDNLGTYEQYF. The CDR3 nucleotides read TGTGCCTCGAAGGACAACCTGGGCACCTACGAGCAGTACTTC.

This clonotype was observed a handful of times. This chain joins TRBV7-2 and TRBJ1-5; D gene ambiguous. The V and J ends lost 4 bases and 0 bases respectively, with 10 bases between them. Germline loops: CDR1 SGHTA, CDR2 FQGNSA. This CDR3 has 15 residues. CDR3 nucleotides: TGTGCCAGCAGCTGGGCGGGGTATAGCAATCAGCCCCAGCATTTT. Translating gives CASSWAGYSNQPQHF. Drawing the rest from reference TRBV7-2 and TRBJ1-5, the complete variable domain is GAGVSQSPSNKVTEKGKDVELRCDPISGHTALYWYRQSLGQGLEFLIYFQGNSAPDKSGLPSDRFSAERTGGSVSTLTIQRTQQEDSAVYLCASSWAGYSNQPQHFGDGTRLSIL.

Details on this clonotype: It may be a read error: a sequence one base away is much more abundant. The chain carries TRBV4-1 and TRBJ2-5, with 13 bases fitting TRBD2. The J call may be wrong; the DNA end is better matched by TRBJ2-7. Germline assignment: CDR1 MGHRA and CDR2 YSYEKL. The CDR3 is made up of 18 amino acids. CDR3 loop: CAGSQLVPGLAGDHEQYF. The CDR3 DNA is TGCGCCGGCAGCCAGCTAGTCCCTGGACTAGCGGGAGACCACGAGCAGTACTTC.

V and J are TRBV18 and TRBJ2-3, with D possibly being TRBD2 (7 bases). The CDR3 loop spans 16 amino acids. Per the germline V gene, CDR1 is KGHSH and CDR2 is LQKENI. V was shortened by 0 bases and J by 5 bases, with 15 bases between the two germline ends. DNA of the CDR3: TGTGCCAGCTCACCACCGGATCGGGGGGCGAAAGATACGCAGTATTTT. Its translation is CASSPPDRGAKDTQYF.

This clonotype was found a few times. CDR3 loop: CSVTRSIYNEQFF. CDR3 in DNA: TGCAGCGTTACCCGATCAATATACAATGAGCAGTTCTTC. The chain employs TRBV29-1 and TRBJ2-1; D gene unclear. The germline V gene has CDR1 SQVTM and CDR2 ANQGSEA. The CDR3 loop spans 13 amino acids. V lost 5 bases and J lost 4, with 12 bases in between.

At least ten counts were recorded for this clonotype. The chain couples TRBV25-1 to TRBJ2-7, with 9 bases identical to TRBD1. Germline V lookup: CDR1 MGHDK, CDR2 SYGVNS. The CDR3 is 14 residues long. V was clipped by 2 bases and J by 5 bases; unmatched bases: 4. The DNA of the CDR3 is TGTGCCAGCAGTGAAGCTGGACAGGGGAACGAGCAGTACTTC. It specifies CASSEAGQGNEQYF.

At least ten counts were recorded for this clonotype. The chain links TRBV29-1 to TRBJ2-5, with 8 bases aligning to TRBD2. The DNA end favors TRBJ2-1, so the J call may be wrong. Per germline, CDR1 SQVTM and CDR2 ANQGSEA. The CDR3 spans 13 residues. CDR3 sequence: CSVDSGGPNEQFF. The CDR3 DNA reads as TGCAGCGTTGATTCGGGAGGGCCAAATGAGCAGTTCTTC.

Written as DNA, the CDR3 is TGTGCCAGCGTGAGGAGACCAGGTCAAGCGTACACTGAAGCTTTCTTT. Protein: CASVRRPGQAYTEAFF. The J gene is TRBJ1-1, the V gene TRBV6-1, with unresolved D. Trimming took off 8 bases at V and 3 bases at J, with 22 bases between the two ends. The CDR3 has 16 amino acids. In germline, CDR1 is MNHNS, CDR2 SASEGT.

This chain connects TRBV20-1 to TRBJ2-7; D perhaps matches TRBD1 (5 bases). Trimming took 2 bases from V and 2 from J, leaving 13 bases between them. This CDR3 has 14 amino acids. Germline V CDR1 and CDR2: DFQATT, SNEGSKA (reference sequence). The chain's CDR3 is CSARSPGLTYEQYF. The CDR3 nucleotides are TGCAGTGCTAGATCGCCAGGGCTTACCTACGAGCAGTACTTC.

The chain's CDR3 is CASSVGPILNTGELFF. The DNA of the CDR3 is TGTGCCAGCAGCGTAGGTCCGATACTTAACACCGGGGAGCTGTTTTTT. This chain uses TRBV9 with TRBJ2-2; no definite D call. Germline V gene sequence: CDR1 SGDLS, CDR2 YYNGEE. V was pared by 0 bases and J by 2 bases, with 11 bases between. CDR3 length: 16 amino acids.

The rearrangement joins TRBV3-1 to TRBJ2-3, with D possibly being TRBD2 (6 bases). From germline, CDR1 is LGHDT and CDR2 YNNKEL (reference sequence). V was pared by 2 bases and J by 0 bases, with 12 bases between. The length of the CDR3 is 16 residues. The CDR3 is CASSQTGTPSTDTQYF. The CDR3 DNA reads TGTGCCAGCAGCCAAACCGGGACTCCTAGCACAGATACGCAGTATTTT.

The table lists this clonotype with a count of one. The gene calls are TRBV7-2 and TRBJ2-3; no definite D call. V lost 3 bases and J 8 bases, leaving 9 bases between the germline ends. CDR1 is SGHTA and CDR2 is FQGNSA in the germline V gene. The CDR3 totals 12 residues. CDR3 sequence: CASSFSPGTQYF. Written as DNA, the CDR3 is TGTGCCAGCAGCTTTAGCCCAGGTACGCAGTATTTT. Full variable domain (rest looked up from reference TRBV7-2 and TRBJ2-3): GAGVSQSPSNKVTEKGKDVELRCDPISGHTALYWYRQSLGQGLEFLIYFQGNSAPDKSGLPSDRFSAERTGGSVSTLTIQRTQQEDSAVYLCASSFSPGTQYFGPGTRLTVL.